Shown below are 20 T cell receptor beta chains from a single sample sequenced in a study of cytomegalovirus exposure and HLA in healthy donors. Primers for the PCR totalled 60 Vbeta and 13 Jbeta. This table comes from immunoSEQ multiplex PCR, and its TCRdb copy is limited to in-frame clones, with some not included. Its table lists around 200,000 clones. Sequenced sample: PBMCs. The receptors derive from a woman aged 25 to 39 in good health and CMV-seropositive.

The rearrangement uses TRBV15 and TRBJ2-2; no reliable D call. The germline V and J ends were trimmed by 0 bases and 5 bases, with 7 bases remaining between them. The length of the CDR3 is 14 residues. Per germline, CDR1 LNHNV and CDR2 YYDKDF (reference sequence). The CDR3 nucleotides read TGTGCCACCAGCAGAGATCGAGCGACCGGGGAGCTGTTTTTT. This translates into CATSRDRATGELFF. The variable domain in full, with the rest retrieved from reference TRBV15 and TRBJ2-2, is DAMVIQNPRYQVTQFGKPVTLSCSQTLNHNVMYWYQQKSSQAPKLLFHYYDKDFNNEADTPDNFQSRRPNTSFCFLDIRSPGLGDTAMYLCATSRDRATGELFFGEGSRLTVL.

V and J are TRBV18 and TRBJ2-5; D unclear. The CDR3 has 12 residues. CDR1 is KGHSH and CDR2 is LQKENI in the germline V gene. Trimming pared 3 bases from V and 12 bases from J, leaving 14 bases between. Here the CDR3 reads CASSPDPPAEYF. The CDR3, as DNA: TGTGCCAGCTCACCCGACCCCCCCGCGGAGTACTTC. The full variable domain, its missing parts supplied by reference TRBV18 and TRBJ2-5, is NAGVMQNPRHLVRRRGQEARLRCSPMKGHSHVYWYRQLPEEGLKFMVYLQKENIIDESGMPKERFSAEFPKEGPSILRIQQVVRGDSAAYFCASSPDPPAEYFGPGTRLLVL.

The J gene is TRBJ2-7, the V gene TRBV4-3; TRBD1 matches 8 bases. Per germline, CDR1 LGHNA and CDR2 YSLEER. The CDR3 length is 15 residues. After removal of 4 bases from V and 3 bases from J, the junction contained 8 bases not matched to a gene. The CDR3, as DNA: TGCGCCAGCAGCCCCAAATATGGACAGGGCTACGAGCAGTACTTC. It encodes CASSPKYGQGYEQYF.

The genes are TRBV5-6 and TRBJ1-2; D is unresolved. The CDR3 totals 13 residues. The germline CDR1 and CDR2 sequences are SGHDT and YYEEEE. V lost 0 bases to trimming and J lost 3 bases, with 6 bases between them. CDR3 nucleotides: TGTGCCAGCAGCTTGGGCGGGGACTATGGCTACACCTTC. Translation gives CASSLGGDYGYTF.

The J gene is TRBJ1-1, the V gene TRBV7-2; possible D gene TRBD1, 6 bases. The CDR3 length is 18 residues. V gave up 1 base and J gave up 1 base, with 19 bases separating them. CDR1 and CDR2 from the germline V gene are SGHTA and FQGNSA. The CDR3 spells CASSLVRSGTGSNTEAFF. The CDR3 coding sequence is TGTGCCAGCAGCTTAGTACGTTCGGGAACAGGGTCGAACACTGAAGCTTTCTTT.

The V call is TRBV6-6, the J call TRBJ1-5; a possible D gene is TRBD1 (5 bases). Germline V gives CDR1 MNHNY, CDR2 SVGAGI (reference sequence). The CDR3 consists of 15 residues. The germline V and J ends were trimmed by 6 bases and 3 bases, with 15 bases remaining between them. This chain's CDR3 is CASRDLQGYNQPQHF. The CDR3 region has the DNA TGTGCCAGCAGGGACCTTCAGGGCTACAATCAGCCCCAGCATTTT.

V and J are TRBV7-2 and TRBJ2-7, with 7 bases that match TRBD1. V lost 5 bases, J lost 1 base, and 2 bases stayed unmatched. Germline lookup yields CDR1 SGHTA and CDR2 FQGNSA. The CDR3 is 13 amino acids. The CDR3: CASSQGQSYEQYF. CDR3 nucleotide sequence: TGTGCCAGCAGCCAGGGACAGTCCTACGAGCAGTACTTC. The full variable domain, completed using reference TRBV7-2 and TRBJ2-7, is GAGVSQSPSNKVTEKGKDVELRCDPISGHTALYWYRQSLGQGLEFLIYFQGNSAPDKSGLPSDRFSAERTGGSVSTLTIQRTQQEDSAVYLCASSQGQSYEQYFGPGTRLTVT.

The gene calls are TRBV9 and TRBJ2-2; perhaps TRBD1 as D (6 bases). The CDR3 is made up of 15 amino acids. In germline, CDR1 is SGDLS, CDR2 YYNGEE. V was shortened by 0 bases and J by 4 bases, with 10 bases between the two germline ends. As DNA, the CDR3 is TGTGCCAGCAGCGTAGTACAGGGCCGCACCGGGGAGCTGTTTTTT. Its protein product is CASSVVQGRTGELFF.

The chain uses TRBV6-8 and TRBJ1-5; tentatively, D is TRBD1 (5 bases). V shed 0 bases and J shed 0 bases, with 15 bases lying between them. Germline CDR1 and CDR2: MNHGY and SAAAGT. CDR3 size: 18 residues. This CDR3 is CASSYSGREGYSNQPQHF. CDR3 in DNA: TGTGCCAGCAGTTACTCCGGCAGGGAGGGGTATAGCAATCAGCCCCAGCATTTT.

V is TRBV29-1 and J is TRBJ2-3, with D possibly being TRBD1 (5 bases). Trimming left V 0 bases short and J 3 bases short, with 13 bases between. Looked up from germline, CDR1 is SQVTM and CDR2 is ANQGSEA. This CDR3 spans 15 amino acids. As DNA, the CDR3 is TGCAGCGTTGAAGATATCTGGGGCCCTACAGATACGCAGTATTTT. Encoded protein: CSVEDIWGPTDTQYF.

CDR3 nucleotide sequence: TGTGCCTGGAAAGGGACAGGAAGCTACGAGCAGTACTTC. It is translated as CAWKGTGSYEQYF. The chain is built from TRBV30 and TRBJ2-5, with TRBD1 matching over 8 bases. Near its end, the DNA agrees better with TRBJ2-7, so the J call may be wrong. CDR3 size: 13 residues. Per germline, CDR1 GTSNPN and CDR2 SVGIG (reference sequence).

The chain uses TRBV5-8 and TRBJ1-2; D uncertain. The V gene lost 0 bases and the J gene lost 7 bases, with 19 bases spanning the gap. Per germline, CDR1 SGHTS and CDR2 YDEGEE. This CDR3 is 16 amino acids long. The CDR3 sequence: CASSLADGWRGAGYTF. DNA of the CDR3: TGTGCCAGCAGCTTGGCTGATGGGTGGAGAGGAGCTGGCTACACCTTC. Supplemented by reference TRBV5-8 and TRBJ1-2, the full variable domain reads EAGVTQSPTHLIKTRGQQATLRCSPISGHTSVYWYQQALGLGLQFLLWYDEGEERNRGNFPPRFSGRQFPNYSSELNVNALELEDSALYLCASSLADGWRGAGYTFGSGTRLTVV.

The chain joins TRBV6-5 to TRBJ2-1; 8 bases are shared with TRBD1. From germline, CDR1 is MNHEY and CDR2 SVGAGI. V gave up 7 bases and J gave up 8 bases; unmatched junction bases: 4. The CDR3 contains 12 residues. CDR3 sequence reads: CASIGQGHEQFF. CDR3 coding DNA: TGTGCCAGCATCGGACAGGGTCATGAGCAGTTCTTC.

The chain has TRBV4-1 and TRBJ1-1; possible D gene TRBD1, 5 bases. From germline, CDR1 is MGHRA and CDR2 YSYEKL. V lost 4 bases, J lost 1 base, and 13 bases lay in between. The CDR3 runs 15 residues. CDR3 in amino acids: CASSREPGPNTEAFF. The DNA for the CDR3 is TGCGCCAGCAGCCGGGAACCAGGGCCGAACACTGAAGCTTTCTTT.

The gene calls are TRBV6-5 and TRBJ2-5, with D possibly matching TRBD2 (7 bases). The J call is in doubt because the DNA end fits TRBJ2-7 better. Germline CDR1 reads MNHEY; CDR2 reads SVGAGI. The CDR3 sequence is 16 residues long. Written as DNA, the CDR3 is TGTGCCAGCAGTTACTCGACAGCGGGACAATACTACGAGCAGTACTTC. This gives the protein CASSYSTAGQYYEQYF.

This chain uses TRBV27 with TRBJ2-7; TRBD1 is a possible D gene (6 bases). The germline gives CDR1 MNHEY, CDR2 SMNVEV (reference sequence). The CDR3 has 13 amino acids. V dropped 2 bases and J dropped 7 bases, with 12 bases sitting between them. The CDR3 spells CASSLRGLGEQYF. The CDR3 DNA sequence: TGTGCCAGCAGTTTAAGGGGGTTAGGGGAGCAGTACTTC.

V gene TRBV10-3 combines with J gene TRBJ1-1, with TRBD1 identical over 9 bases. Germline V gene sequence: CDR1 ENHRY, CDR2 SYGVKD. The CDR3 contains 14 residues. V was pared by 8 bases and J by 5 bases, with 9 bases of the junction left unmatched. CDR3 sequence: CAIGGQGFTTEAFF. The CDR3 region has the DNA TGTGCCATCGGTGGACAGGGGTTCACTACTGAAGCTTTCTTT.

The rearrangement joins TRBV27 to TRBJ2-7; no clear D gene. Germline V gene sequence: CDR1 MNHEY, CDR2 SMNVEV (reference sequence). This CDR3 is 14 amino acids long. The V and J ends lost 5 bases and 2 bases respectively, with 13 bases between them. The DNA for the CDR3 is TGTGCCAGCAGTCCAGGCCCTTGGGCCTACGAGCAGTACTTC. This gives the protein CASSPGPWAYEQYF.

CDR3 loop: CASSFREGYYGYTF. CDR3 DNA: TGTGCCAGCAGCTTTAGGGAGGGCTACTATGGCTACACCTTC. This chain uses TRBV7-2 with TRBJ1-2, with D hard to call. There are 14 residues in the CDR3. V was clipped by 3 bases and J by 3 bases, with 11 bases between them. Germline V gene lookup returns CDR1 SGHTA and CDR2 FQGNSA.

Comments on this clone: A junction boundary mismatches the germline segment, possibly from a read error. This chain links TRBV6-1 with TRBJ2-5, with D perhaps matching TRBD1 (7 bases). Germline CDR1 reads MNHNS; CDR2 reads SASEGT. The CDR3 runs to 13 residues. CDR3 nucleotides: TGTGCCGGCAGGGGGGCCCTCGGGGAGACCCAGTACTTC. Translated, it gives CAGRGALGETQYF.